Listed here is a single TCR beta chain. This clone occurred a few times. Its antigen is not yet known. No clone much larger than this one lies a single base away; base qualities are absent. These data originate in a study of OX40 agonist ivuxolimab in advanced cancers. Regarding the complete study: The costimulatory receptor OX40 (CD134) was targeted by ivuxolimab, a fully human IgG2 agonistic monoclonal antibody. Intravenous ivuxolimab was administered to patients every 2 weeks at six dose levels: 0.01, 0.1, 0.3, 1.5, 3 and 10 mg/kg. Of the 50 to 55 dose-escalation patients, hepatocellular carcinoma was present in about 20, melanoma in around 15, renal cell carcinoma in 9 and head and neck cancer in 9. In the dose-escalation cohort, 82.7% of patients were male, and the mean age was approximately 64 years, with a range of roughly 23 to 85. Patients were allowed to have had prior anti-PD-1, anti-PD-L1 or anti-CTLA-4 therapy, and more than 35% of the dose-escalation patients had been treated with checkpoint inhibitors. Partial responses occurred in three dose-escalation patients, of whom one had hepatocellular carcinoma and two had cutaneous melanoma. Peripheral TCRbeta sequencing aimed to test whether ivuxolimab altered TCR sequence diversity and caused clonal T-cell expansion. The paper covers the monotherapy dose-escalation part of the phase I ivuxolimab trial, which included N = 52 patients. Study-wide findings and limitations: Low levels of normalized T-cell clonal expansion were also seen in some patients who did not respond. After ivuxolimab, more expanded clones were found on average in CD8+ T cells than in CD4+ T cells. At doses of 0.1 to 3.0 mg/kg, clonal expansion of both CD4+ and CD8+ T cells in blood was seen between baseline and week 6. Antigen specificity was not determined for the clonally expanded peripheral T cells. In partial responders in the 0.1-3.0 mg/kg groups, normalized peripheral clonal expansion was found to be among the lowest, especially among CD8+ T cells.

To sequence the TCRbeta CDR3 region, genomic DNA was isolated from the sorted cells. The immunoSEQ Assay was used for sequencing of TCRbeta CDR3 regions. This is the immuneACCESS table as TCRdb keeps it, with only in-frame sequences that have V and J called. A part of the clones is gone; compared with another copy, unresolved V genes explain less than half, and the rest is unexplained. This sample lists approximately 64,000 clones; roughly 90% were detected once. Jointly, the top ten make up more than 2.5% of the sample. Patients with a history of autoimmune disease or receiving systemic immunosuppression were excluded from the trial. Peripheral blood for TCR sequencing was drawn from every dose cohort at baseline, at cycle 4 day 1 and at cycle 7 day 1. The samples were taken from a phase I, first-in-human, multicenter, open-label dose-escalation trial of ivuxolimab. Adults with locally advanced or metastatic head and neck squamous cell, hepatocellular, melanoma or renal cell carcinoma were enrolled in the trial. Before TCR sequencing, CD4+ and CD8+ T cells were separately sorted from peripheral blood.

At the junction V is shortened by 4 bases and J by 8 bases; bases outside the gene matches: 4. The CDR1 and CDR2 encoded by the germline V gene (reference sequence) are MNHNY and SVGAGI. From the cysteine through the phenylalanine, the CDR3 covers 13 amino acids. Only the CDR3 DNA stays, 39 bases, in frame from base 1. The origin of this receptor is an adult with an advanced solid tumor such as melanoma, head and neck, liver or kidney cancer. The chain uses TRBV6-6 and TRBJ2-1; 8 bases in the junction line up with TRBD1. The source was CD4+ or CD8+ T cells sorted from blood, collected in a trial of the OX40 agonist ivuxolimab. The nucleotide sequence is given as TGTGCCAGCAGTTTTAACAGGGGGGATGAGCAGTTCTTC. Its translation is CASSFNRGDEQFF.